The subject of this entry is one T cell receptor beta chain. This CDR3 region has 14 residues. With 0 bases clipped from V and 8 bases from J, the junction kept 4 bases outside the gene matches. Per germline, CDR1 SGDLS and CDR2 YYNGEE. Clones were sequenced by immunoSEQ multiplex PCR, and TCRdb holds only the in-frame ones, with some missing. The table lists under 150,000 clones, approximately 86% of them singletons, with just under 9% in the top ten. The record originates from a study of cytomegalovirus exposure and HLA in healthy donors. The sequencing sample was made of PBMCs. The rearrangement uses TRBV9 and TRBJ2-1; 8 bases are shared with TRBD2. The receptor comes from a man in his late teens or twenties in good health and CMV-seropositive. The CDR3 is CASSVGSGVYEQFF. CDR3 coding DNA: TGTGCCAGCAGCGTAGGTAGCGGGGTCTATGAGCAGTTCTTC.